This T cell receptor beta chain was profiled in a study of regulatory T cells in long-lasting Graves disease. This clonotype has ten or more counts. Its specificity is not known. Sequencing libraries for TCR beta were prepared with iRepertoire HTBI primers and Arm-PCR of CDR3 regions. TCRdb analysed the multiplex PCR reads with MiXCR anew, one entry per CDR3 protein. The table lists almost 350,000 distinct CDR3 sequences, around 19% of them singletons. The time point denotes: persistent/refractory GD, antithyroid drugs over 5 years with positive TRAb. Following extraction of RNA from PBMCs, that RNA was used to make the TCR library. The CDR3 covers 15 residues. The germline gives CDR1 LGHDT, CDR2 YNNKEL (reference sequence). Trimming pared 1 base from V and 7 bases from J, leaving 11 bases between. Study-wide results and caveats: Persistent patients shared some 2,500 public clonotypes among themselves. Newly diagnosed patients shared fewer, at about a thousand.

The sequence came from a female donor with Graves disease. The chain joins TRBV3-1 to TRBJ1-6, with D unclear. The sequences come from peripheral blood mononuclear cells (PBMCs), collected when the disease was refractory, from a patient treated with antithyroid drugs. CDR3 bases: TGTGCCAGCAGCCAAGGTGCTCGCCTCAATTCACCCCTCCACTTT. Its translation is CASSQGARLNSPLHF.